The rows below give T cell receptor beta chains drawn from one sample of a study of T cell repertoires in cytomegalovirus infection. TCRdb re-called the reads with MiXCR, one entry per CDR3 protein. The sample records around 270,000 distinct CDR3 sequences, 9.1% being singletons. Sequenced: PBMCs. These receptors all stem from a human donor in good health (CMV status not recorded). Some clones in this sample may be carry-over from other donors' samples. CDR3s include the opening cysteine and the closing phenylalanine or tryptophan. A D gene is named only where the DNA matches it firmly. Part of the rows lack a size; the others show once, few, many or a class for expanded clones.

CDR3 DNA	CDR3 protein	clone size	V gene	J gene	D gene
TGCGCCAGCACTCCGAAGCAGGCCACGAACACCGGGGAGCTGTTTTTT	CASTPKQATNTGELFF	many	TRBV5-1	TRBJ2-2	-
TGCAGTGCTAGGGCTAGCGGGACGGGAGATACGCAGTATTTT	CSARASGTGDTQYF	many	TRBV20-1	TRBJ2-3	TRBD2
TGTGCCAGCAGTTTTGGGATTTCTGGAAACACCATATATTTT	CASSFGISGNTIYF	-	TRBV28	TRBJ1-3	-
TGTGCCAGCAGCTCCTGGTCCGGGGAGCTGTTTTTT	CASSSWSGELFF	-	TRBV7-2	TRBJ2-2	-
TGTGCCAGCAGTTTTTTTAGGGCCCAGCGTGGCACCGGGGAGCTGTTTTTT	CASSFFRAQRGTGELFF	-	TRBV28	TRBJ2-2	-
TGCAGTGCTAGATCATATAGCAGCCTGAACACCGGGGAGCTGTTTTTT	CSARSYSSLNTGELFF	many	TRBV20-1	TRBJ2-2	-
TGCGCCAGCAGCCAGGCCCACATGTGGCAGGGGGTAACCTACGAGCAGTACTTC	CASSQAHMWQGVTYEQYF	many	TRBV4-1	TRBJ2-7	TRBD1
TGTGCCAGCAGTTTTCTGGGGGAGGGCACAGATACGCAGTATTTT	CASSFLGEGTDTQYF	many	TRBV12-3/TRBV12-4	TRBJ2-3	-
TGCAGTGCTAGAGAACAGGGTAGCGGGAGGGGCACCGGGGAGCTGTTTTTT	CSAREQGSGRGTGELFF	many	TRBV20-1	TRBJ2-2	TRBD2
TGCGCCAGCAGCCAGGGGACAGGGAAGGGAGAGACCCAGTACTTC	CASSQGTGKGETQYF	many	TRBV4-3	TRBJ2-5	TRBD1
TGTGCCAGCGAGGACGTCACGTATAATTCACCCCTCCACTTT	CASEDVTYNSPLHF	many	TRBV7-2	TRBJ1-6	-
TGTGCCAGCAGTCCCATGGGGGGGACAGAATCAATCCGAAAGCATTTT	CASSPMGGTESIRKHF	-	TRBV2	TRBJ1-5	TRBD1
TGTGCCAGCAGCTTAAGCGGGCCAGGTTCCTACGAGCAGTACTTC	CASSLSGPGSYEQYF	many	TRBV7-2	TRBJ2-7	-
TGCAGCGTCAGGGTGTTGGGGGGACCGGAGGGCGAGCAGTACTTC	CSVRVLGGPEGEQYF	many	TRBV29-1	TRBJ2-7	-
TGTGCCAGCTCCTCCGGGACTAGCGGAGGTTCCTACAATGAGCAGTTCTTC	CASSSGTSGGSYNEQFF	many	TRBV11-3	TRBJ2-1	TRBD2
TGTGCCAGCAGCTTAGTTGGGACTAGCGGGGGTCACAATGAGCAGTTCTTC	CASSLVGTSGGHNEQFF	many	TRBV7-2	TRBJ2-1	TRBD2
TGTGCCAGCAGCCTGTTAGCGGGGGCCGGGGAGCTGTTTTTT	CASSLLAGAGELFF	-	TRBV7-2	TRBJ2-2	TRBD2
TGTGCCACCAGGAAGGGGGGAGAGACCCAGTACTTC	CATRKGGETQYF	-	TRBV19	TRBJ2-5	-